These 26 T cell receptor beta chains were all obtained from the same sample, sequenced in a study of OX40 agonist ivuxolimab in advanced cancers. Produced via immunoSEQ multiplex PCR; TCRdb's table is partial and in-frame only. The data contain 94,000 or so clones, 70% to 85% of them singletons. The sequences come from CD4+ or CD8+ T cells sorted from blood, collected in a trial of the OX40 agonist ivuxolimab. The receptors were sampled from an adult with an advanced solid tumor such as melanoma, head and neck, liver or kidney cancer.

CDR3 coding DNA: TGTGCCAGCAGTGAAGGGGTCACAGATACGCAGTATTTT. This encodes CASSEGVTDTQYF. This rearrangement joins TRBV6-4 to TRBJ2-3, with a tentative D call TRBD1 (5 bases). The CDR3 is 13 amino acids. Between the trimmed V and J ends, which lost 3 bases and 2 bases, there was a span of 6 bases. The germline V gene has CDR1 MRHNA and CDR2 SNTAGT.

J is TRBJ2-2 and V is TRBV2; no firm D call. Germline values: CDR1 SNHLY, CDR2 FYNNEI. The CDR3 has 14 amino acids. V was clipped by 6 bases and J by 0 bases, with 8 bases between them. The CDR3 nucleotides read TGTGCCAGCAGAGGGCCATCGAACACCGGGGAGCTGTTTTTT. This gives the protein CASRGPSNTGELFF.

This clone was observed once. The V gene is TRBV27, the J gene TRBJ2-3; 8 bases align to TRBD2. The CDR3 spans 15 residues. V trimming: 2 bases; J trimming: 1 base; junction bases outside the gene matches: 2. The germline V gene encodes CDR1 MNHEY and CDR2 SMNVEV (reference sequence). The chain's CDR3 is CASSLRRGGTDTQYF. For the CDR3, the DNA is TGTGCCAGCAGTTTACGGCGGGGGGGCACAGATACGCAGTATTTT.

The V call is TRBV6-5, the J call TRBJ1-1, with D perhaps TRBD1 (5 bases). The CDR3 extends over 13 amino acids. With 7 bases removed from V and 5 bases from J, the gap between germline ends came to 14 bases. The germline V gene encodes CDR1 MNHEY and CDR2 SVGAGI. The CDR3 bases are TGTGCCAGCACCCCGGCAGGGAGAACTGAAGCTTTCTTT. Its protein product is CASTPAGRTEAFF.

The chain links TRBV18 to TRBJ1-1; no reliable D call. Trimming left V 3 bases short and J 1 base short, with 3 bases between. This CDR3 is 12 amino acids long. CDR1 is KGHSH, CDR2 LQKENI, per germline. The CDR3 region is CASSPQNTEAFF. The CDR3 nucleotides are TGTGCCAGCTCACCCCAGAACACTGAAGCTTTCTTT.

The DNA of the CDR3 is TGTGCCAGCACCATCGGACAGGGGGTGATTGGCTACACCTTC. This encodes CASTIGQGVIGYTF. The genes are TRBV6-6 and TRBJ1-2, with TRBD1 matching over 10 bases. The CDR3 loop spans 14 amino acids. The V segment lost 7 bases and the J segment 7 bases; nucleotides outside the gene matches: 9. From germline, CDR1 is MNHNY and CDR2 SVGAGI (reference sequence).

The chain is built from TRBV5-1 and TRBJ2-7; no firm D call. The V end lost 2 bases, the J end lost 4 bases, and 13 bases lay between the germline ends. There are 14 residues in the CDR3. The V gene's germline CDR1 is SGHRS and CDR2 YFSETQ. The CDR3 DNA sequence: TGCGCCAGCAGCTTCTCCACAAATCAATACGAGCAGTACTTC. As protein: CASSFSTNQYEQYF.

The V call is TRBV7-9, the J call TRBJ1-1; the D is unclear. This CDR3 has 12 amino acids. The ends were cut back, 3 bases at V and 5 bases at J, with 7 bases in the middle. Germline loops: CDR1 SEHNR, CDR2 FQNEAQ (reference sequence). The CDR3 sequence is CASSFEWTEAFF. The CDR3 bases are TGTGCCAGCAGCTTCGAGTGGACTGAAGCTTTCTTT.

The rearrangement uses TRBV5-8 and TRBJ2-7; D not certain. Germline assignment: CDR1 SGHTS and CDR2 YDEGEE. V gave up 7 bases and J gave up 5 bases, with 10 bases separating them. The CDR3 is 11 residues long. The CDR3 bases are TGTGCCAGCCACGACTGGGACGAGCAGTACTTC. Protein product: CASHDWDEQYF.

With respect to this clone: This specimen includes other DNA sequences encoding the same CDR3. The CDR3 loop is CASSVEGFPDTEAFF. The CDR3 DNA reads TGTGCCAGCAGCGTAGAGGGATTCCCGGACACTGAAGCTTTCTTT. This chain uses TRBV9 with TRBJ1-1; D is unclear. Germline-derived CDR1 and CDR2 are SGDLS and YYNGEE. V gave up 0 bases and J gave up 3 bases, with 12 bases separating them. The CDR3 consists of 15 residues.

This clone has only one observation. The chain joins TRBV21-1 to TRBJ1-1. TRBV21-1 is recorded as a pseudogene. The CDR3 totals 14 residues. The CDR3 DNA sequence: TGTGCCAGCAGCATTCCCCAAGGCGGTACTGAAGCTTTCTTT. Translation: CASSIPQGGTEAFF.

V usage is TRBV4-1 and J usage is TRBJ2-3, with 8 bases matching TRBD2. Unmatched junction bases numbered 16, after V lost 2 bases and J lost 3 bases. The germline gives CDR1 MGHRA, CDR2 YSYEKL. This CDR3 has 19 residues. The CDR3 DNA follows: TGCGCCAGCAGCCAATTGTTAGCGGGATCTCGCCAGCTTACAGATACGCAGTATTTT. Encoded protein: CASSQLLAGSRQLTDTQYF.

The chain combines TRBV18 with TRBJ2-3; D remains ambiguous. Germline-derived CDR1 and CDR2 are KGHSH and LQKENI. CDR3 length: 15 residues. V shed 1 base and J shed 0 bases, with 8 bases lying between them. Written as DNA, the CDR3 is TGTGCCAGCTCACCACAGGAGCGTAGCACAGATACGCAGTATTTT. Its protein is CASSPQERSTDTQYF.

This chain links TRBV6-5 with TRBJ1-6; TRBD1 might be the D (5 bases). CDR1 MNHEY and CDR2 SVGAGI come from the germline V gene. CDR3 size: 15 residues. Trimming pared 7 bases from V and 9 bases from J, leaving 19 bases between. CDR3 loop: CASNRSGREGSPLHF. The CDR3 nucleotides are TGTGCCAGCAACCGTTCCGGCAGGGAGGGTTCACCCCTCCACTTT.

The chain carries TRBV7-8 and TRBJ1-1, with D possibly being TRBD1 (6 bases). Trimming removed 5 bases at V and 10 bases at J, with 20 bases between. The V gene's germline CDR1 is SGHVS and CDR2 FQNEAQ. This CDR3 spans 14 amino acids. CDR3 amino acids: CASSIAGTPRGAFF. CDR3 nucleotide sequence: TGTGCCAGCAGCATCGCCGGGACACCCCGGGGAGCTTTCTTT.

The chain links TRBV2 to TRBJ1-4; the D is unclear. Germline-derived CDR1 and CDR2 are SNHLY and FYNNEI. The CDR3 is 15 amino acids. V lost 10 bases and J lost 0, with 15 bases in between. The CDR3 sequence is CATAMDPATNEKLFF. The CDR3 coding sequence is TGTGCCACCGCCATGGACCCGGCAACTAATGAAAAACTGTTTTTT.

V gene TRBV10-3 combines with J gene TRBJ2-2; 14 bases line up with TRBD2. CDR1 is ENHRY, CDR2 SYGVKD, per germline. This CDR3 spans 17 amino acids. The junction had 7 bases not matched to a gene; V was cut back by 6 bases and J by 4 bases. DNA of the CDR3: TGTGCCATCAGGGAGGGACTAGCGGGAGTATTCACCGGGGAGCTGTTTTTT. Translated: CAIREGLAGVFTGELFF.

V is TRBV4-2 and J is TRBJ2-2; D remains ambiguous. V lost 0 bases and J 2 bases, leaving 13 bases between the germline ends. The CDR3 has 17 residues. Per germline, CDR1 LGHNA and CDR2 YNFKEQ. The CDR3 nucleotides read TGTGCCAGCAGCCAAGAACCGCTGGGTCCCAACACCGGGGAGCTGTTTTTT. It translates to CASSQEPLGPNTGELFF.

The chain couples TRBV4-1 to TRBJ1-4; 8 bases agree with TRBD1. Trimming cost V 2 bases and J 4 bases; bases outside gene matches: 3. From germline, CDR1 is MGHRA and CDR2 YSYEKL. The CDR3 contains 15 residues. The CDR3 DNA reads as TGCGCCAGCAGCCAATTGGGACAGGTTAATGAAAAACTGTTTTTT. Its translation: CASSQLGQVNEKLFF.

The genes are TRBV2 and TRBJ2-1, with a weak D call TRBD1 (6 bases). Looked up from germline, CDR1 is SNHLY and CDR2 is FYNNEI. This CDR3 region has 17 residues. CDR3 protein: CATTRTGTKSSYNEQFF. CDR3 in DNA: TGTGCTACGACCCGTACCGGGACAAAGAGCTCCTACAATGAGCAGTTCTTC.

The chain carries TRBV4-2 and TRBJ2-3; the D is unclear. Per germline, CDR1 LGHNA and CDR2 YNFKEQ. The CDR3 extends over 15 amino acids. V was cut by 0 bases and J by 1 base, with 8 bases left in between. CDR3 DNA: TGTGCCAGCAGCCAAGATGGAACAGGCACAGATACGCAGTATTTT. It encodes CASSQDGTGTDTQYF.

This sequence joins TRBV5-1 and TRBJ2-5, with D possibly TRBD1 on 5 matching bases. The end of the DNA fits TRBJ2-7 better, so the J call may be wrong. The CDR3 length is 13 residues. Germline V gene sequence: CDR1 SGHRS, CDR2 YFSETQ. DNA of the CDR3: TGCGCCAGCAGCCAGGACAATTTCCGCGAGCAGTACTTC. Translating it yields CASSQDNFREQYF.

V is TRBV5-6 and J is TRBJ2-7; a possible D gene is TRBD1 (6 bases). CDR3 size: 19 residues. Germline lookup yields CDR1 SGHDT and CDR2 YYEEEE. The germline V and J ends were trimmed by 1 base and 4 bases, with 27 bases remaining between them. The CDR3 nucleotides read TGTGCCAGCAGCTTGTCTTACGGACAGCCACACCTTGGAGTATACGAGCAGTACTTC. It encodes CASSLSYGQPHLGVYEQYF.

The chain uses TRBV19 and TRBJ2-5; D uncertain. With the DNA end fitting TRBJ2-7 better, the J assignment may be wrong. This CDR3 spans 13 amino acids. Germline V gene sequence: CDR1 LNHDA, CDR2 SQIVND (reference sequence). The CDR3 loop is CASSIVYSYEQYF. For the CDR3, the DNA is TGTGCCAGTAGTATTGTCTACTCCTACGAGCAGTACTTC.

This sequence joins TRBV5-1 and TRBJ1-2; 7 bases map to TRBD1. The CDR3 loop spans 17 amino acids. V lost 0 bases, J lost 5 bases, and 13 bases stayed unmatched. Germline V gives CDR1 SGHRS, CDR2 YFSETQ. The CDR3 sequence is CASSLAEGGGQIYGYTF. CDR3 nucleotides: TGCGCCAGCAGCTTGGCCGAGGGAGGGGGCCAAATTTATGGCTACACCTTC.

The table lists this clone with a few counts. CDR3 protein: CASKREGRPDTQYF. CDR3 in DNA: TGCGCCAGCAAGAGGGAGGGGCGGCCAGATACGCAGTATTTT. The chain links TRBV5-1 to TRBJ2-3, with TRBD2 identical over 7 bases. The CDR3 has 14 amino acids. Germline V gene data show CDR1 as SGHRS and CDR2 as YFSETQ. J was trimmed by 4 bases and V by 6 bases; bases with no gene match: 8.